This section outlines one TCR beta chain sequence together with its context. Its specificity is not known. This record comes from a study of radiation and T cells in renal cell carcinoma. Sequenced by immunoSEQ multiplex PCR; TCRdb stores in-frame clones only, minus some. The sample yields 120,000 to 150,000 clones, 86% seen once. The study's findings and limits: Baseline intratumoral clonotype presence is unknown without pretreatment biopsies. From baseline, blood top tumor clonotypes peaked at 2 weeks post-radiation.

Regarding time point: blood 4 weeks post-SBRT, at nephrectomy. Treatment of the sample: 15 Gy SBRT to primary tumor, nephrectomy 4 weeks later. Nephrectomy followed 15 Gy stereotactic body radiation by 4 weeks. After SBRT, blood was collected at 2 and 4 weeks, plus baseline. The CDR3 sequence is 14 residues long. Germline V CDR1 and CDR2: MNHEY, SVGAGI. V lost 7 bases, J lost 1 base, and 6 bases stayed unmatched. The chain links TRBV6-5 to TRBJ2-7, with 8 bases matching TRBD2. This TCR was recovered from a woman aged 45-65 years with renal cell carcinoma. This specimen was blood, taken from a patient whose treatment included radiotherapy and nephrectomy. The CDR3 nucleotides read TGTGCCAGCAAAGCACGGGAGGGGTCCTACGAGCAGTACTTC. Protein product: CASKAREGSYEQYF.